This T cell receptor beta chain was identified in a study of regulatory T cells in long-lasting Graves disease. The study, taken as a whole, reports: Persistent patients had a count of shared public clonotypes (roughly 2,500) that exceeded that of new patients (around 1,000).

CDR1 is SGHTA, CDR2 FQGNSA, per germline. CDR3 length: 13 amino acids. Between the trimmed V and J ends, which lost 2 bases and 7 bases, there was a span of 8 bases. Noted time point: newly diagnosed GD, antithyroid drugs for less than 3 months. Extracted RNA from PBMCs served as the source of the TCR library. This clonotype was counted at least ten times. Its antigen remains unknown. For TCR beta, libraries came from iRepertoire HTBI primers and Arm-PCR of CDR3 regions. TCRdb processed the multiplex PCR reads anew with MiXCR; each CDR3 protein has one entry. The sample contains around 250,000 distinct CDR3 sequences, 20% of which appear only once.

This receptor was taken from a female donor with Graves disease. The chain employs TRBV7-2 and TRBJ2-2, with D unresolved. The sequencing used peripheral blood mononuclear cells (PBMCs), collected at new diagnosis, from a patient treated with antithyroid drugs. The CDR3 loop reads CASSLMSSGELFF. The CDR3 DNA reads as TGTGCCAGCAGCTTAATGAGTAGCGGGGAGCTGTTTTTT. The variable domain in full, with the rest retrieved from reference TRBV7-2 and TRBJ2-2, is GAGVSQSPSNKVTEKGKDVELRCDPISGHTALYWYRQSLGQGLEFLIYFQGNSAPDKSGLPSDRFSAERTGGSVSTLTIQRTQQEDSAVYLCASSLMSSGELFFGEGSRLTVL.